The 2 T cell receptor beta chains given below trace back to one sample, sequenced in a study of T-cell reconstitution after alpha-beta-depleted transplantation in children. Using unique molecular identifiers, the investigators prepared the TCRbeta library. MiXCR, applied by TCRdb to the PCR reads, yields one record per CDR3 protein. The data hold fewer than 550,000 distinct CDR3 sequences, with roughly a tenth observed a single time. The sample here was PBMCs, taken before TCRalphabeta/CD19-depleted stem cell transplant. The receptors here all came from a child aged 2-15 years with inherited bone marrow failure, due to receive a stem cell transplant.

This clonotype was observed many times. The J gene is TRBJ2-1, the V gene TRBV20-1; 11 bases map to TRBD2. The V gene's germline CDR1 is DFQATT and CDR2 SNEGSKA (reference sequence). CDR3 size: 15 residues. V dropped 6 bases and J dropped 7; count of bases not matched to a gene: 11. The CDR3 loop is CSAHSSGRASNEQFF. The CDR3 DNA sequence: TGCAGTGCCCATAGTAGCGGGAGGGCCTCGAATGAGCAGTTCTTC.

The sample holds many counts of this clonotype. The chain couples TRBV12-3 or TRBV12-4 to TRBJ2-7; the D gene is possibly TRBD1 (7 bases). The V and J ends lost 3 bases and 5 bases respectively, with 17 bases between them. The CDR3 length is 15 residues. This chain's CDR3 is CASSFTLTGEDEQYF. CDR3 DNA sequence: TGTGCCAGCAGTTTCACCCTCACAGGGGAGGACGAGCAGTACTTC.